These 32 T cell receptor beta chains share one sample of origin, sequenced in a study of technical replicates of blood from several donors. Repertoires were generated with immunoSEQ multiplex PCR, while TCRdb's copy carries only in-frame clones and drops some. The sample holds 50,000 to 70,000 clones, roughly 95% seen once. Input material: PBMCs. The receptors shown here come from a human donor in good health. Some clones in this sample may be carry-over from other donors' samples.

The rearrangement uses TRBV4-1 and TRBJ2-7; 8 bases agree with TRBD1. The CDR3 has 15 residues. The junction had 6 bases not matched to a gene; V was cut back by 2 bases and J by 3 bases. Germline CDR1 MGHRA, CDR2 YSYEKL. The CDR3 DNA follows: TGCGCCAGCAGCCAACAGGGACAGGTCCGCTACGAGCAGTACTTC. Translating gives CASSQQGQVRYEQYF.

The CDR3 DNA reads as TGTGCCTGGAGTTGGAACAGGGGAGAGACCCAGTACTTC. Protein product: CAWSWNRGETQYF. The V gene is TRBV30, the J gene TRBJ2-5; 7 bases line up with TRBD1. V shed 2 bases, J shed 4 bases, and the junction held 4 bases outside the gene matches. Germline assignment: CDR1 GTSNPN and CDR2 SVGIG (reference sequence). The CDR3 contains 13 residues.

The chain employs TRBV7-2 and TRBJ2-7; the D gene is possibly TRBD2 (6 bases). The CDR3 runs to 14 residues. Looked up from germline, CDR1 is SGHTA and CDR2 is FQGNSA. V was clipped by 6 bases and J by 3 bases, with 15 bases between them. CDR3 protein: CASSPPGVIYEQYF. In DNA, the CDR3 is TGTGCCAGCAGTCCCCCGGGGGTTATCTACGAGCAGTACTTC.

The chain is built from TRBV13 and TRBJ2-5; 7 bases are a match to TRBD2. CDR3 length equals 16 residues. In germline, CDR1 is PRHDT, CDR2 FYEKMQ (reference sequence). Trimming at V came to 1 base and at J to 5 bases, leaving 10 bases not matched to a gene. CDR3 sequence reads: CASSLARGPGGETQYF. The CDR3 region has the DNA TGTGCCAGCAGCTTAGCTCGAGGCCCCGGGGGGGAGACCCAGTACTTC.

The J gene is TRBJ1-2, the V gene TRBV9; 7 bases agree with TRBD1. Unmatched junction bases numbered 4, after V lost 0 bases and J lost 5 bases. This CDR3 contains 14 residues. Germline lookup yields CDR1 SGDLS and CDR2 YYNGEE. The CDR3 spells CASSVDRGKYGYTF. CDR3 nucleotide sequence: TGTGCCAGCAGCGTAGACAGGGGAAAGTATGGCTACACCTTC.

This clone is a singleton in its sample. This chain links TRBV18 with TRBJ1-4; D gene unclear. CDR1 is KGHSH, CDR2 LQKENI, per germline. Deletions cut 5 bases from V and 4 bases from J, with 11 bases between. The CDR3 is 14 amino acids. As DNA, the CDR3 is TGTGCCAGCTCAAGCCAGGTCCTTAATGAAAAACTGTTTTTT. This sequence encodes CASSSQVLNEKLFF.

The rearrangement links TRBV23-1 to TRBJ1-1; possibly TRBD1 for D (6 bases). TRBV23-1 is annotated as an ORF whose role is uncertain. Trimming stripped 0 bases from V and 3 bases from J, with 11 bases between. The CDR3 totals 15 residues. The chain's CDR3 is CASSQSGGADTEAFF. As DNA, the CDR3 is TGCGCCAGCAGTCAATCCGGGGGGGCGGACACTGAAGCTTTCTTT.

This chain uses TRBV29-1 with TRBJ2-5; 7 bases align to TRBD2. The CDR3 spans 13 residues. Germline trimming cut 6 bases from V and 2 bases from J; bases unmatched to any gene: 6. Germline V gene lookup returns CDR1 SQVTM and CDR2 ANQGSEA. Here the CDR3 reads CSVGASGQETQYF. DNA for the CDR3: TGCAGCGTGGGTGCTAGCGGACAAGAGACCCAGTACTTC.

The chain joins TRBV4-3 to TRBJ1-1, with 8 bases fitting TRBD1. Looked up from germline, CDR1 is LGHNA and CDR2 is YSLEER. The CDR3 has 15 residues. V lost 2 bases, J lost 0 bases, and 2 bases stayed unmatched. The CDR3 protein is CASSQRQGLNTEAFF. In nucleotides, the CDR3 is TGCGCCAGCAGCCAAAGACAGGGGCTGAACACTGAAGCTTTCTTT.

This clone has a single count. The DNA of the CDR3 is TGTGCCAGCAGCAGCCCTAGAGGGCACACGGCGGATACGCAGTATTTT. It encodes CASSSPRGHTADTQYF. V usage is TRBV5-6 and J usage is TRBJ2-3, with a weak D call TRBD2 (5 bases). The CDR3 is 16 residues long. The germline CDR1 and CDR2 sequences are SGHDT and YYEEEE. The ends were cut back, 4 bases at V and 6 bases at J, with 21 bases in the middle.

This chain connects TRBV2 to TRBJ2-2; unclear D gene. CDR1 SNHLY and CDR2 FYNNEI come from the germline V gene. The CDR3 has 14 amino acids. V gave up 7 bases and J gave up 0 bases, with 9 bases separating them. CDR3 DNA: TGTGCCAGCATGAGACAAGCGAACACCGGGGAGCTGTTTTTT. Protein product: CASMRQANTGELFF.

The rearrangement joins TRBV4-3 to TRBJ1-2; 9 nucleotides agree with TRBD1. Trimming took 3 bases from V and 4 from J; bases not matched to a gene: 0. This CDR3 has 13 amino acids. Germline V gives CDR1 LGHNA, CDR2 YSLEER. The CDR3, as DNA: TGCGCCAGCAGCCAGGGACAGGGCTATGGCTACACCTTC. Translated, it gives CASSQGQGYGYTF.

The chain combines TRBV7-2 with TRBJ2-2, with 9 bases fitting TRBD2. Germline V gene lookup returns CDR1 SGHTA and CDR2 FQGNSA. This CDR3 spans 16 amino acids. V dropped 3 bases and J dropped 9; count of bases not matched to a gene: 11. This chain's CDR3 is CASSLTGTSSERELFF. The CDR3 DNA reads as TGTGCCAGCAGCTTGACCGGGACTAGCAGTGAGAGGGAGCTGTTTTTT. Using reference TRBV7-2 and TRBJ2-2 for the parts outside the CDR3, the full variable domain is GAGVSQSPSNKVTEKGKDVELRCDPISGHTALYWYRQSLGQGLEFLIYFQGNSAPDKSGLPSDRFSAERTGGSVSTLTIQRTQQEDSAVYLCASSLTGTSSERELFFGEGSRLTVL.

This chain connects TRBV30 to TRBJ2-1, with 11 nucleotides matching TRBD2. The V gene's germline CDR1 is GTSNPN and CDR2 SVGIG (reference sequence). The CDR3 covers 16 residues. The V gene end was trimmed by 4 bases and the J gene end by 10 bases; junction bases not matched to a gene: 15. For the CDR3, the DNA is TGTGCCTGGATTAAAATCCTAGCGGGAGGAGGTCGAGAGCAGTTCTTC. Translating it yields CAWIKILAGGGREQFF.

The chain uses TRBV7-7 and TRBJ2-1, with TRBD2 identical over 14 bases. From germline, CDR1 is SSHAT and CDR2 FNYEAQ (reference sequence). This CDR3 is 15 amino acids long. V was pared by 5 bases and J by 9 bases, with 6 bases of the junction left unmatched. The CDR3 nucleotides are TGTGCCAGCAGCGCCGGGACTAGCGGGAGCGGTGAGCAGTTCTTC. Protein product: CASSAGTSGSGEQFF.

The chain carries TRBV4-3 and TRBJ1-5; D possibly corresponds to TRBD1 (5 bases). V lost 0 bases, J lost 4 bases, and 10 bases lay in between. From germline, CDR1 is LGHNA and CDR2 YSLEER. CDR3 length: 15 amino acids. The CDR3 region is CASSQDRGMNQPQHF. The CDR3 nucleotides read TGCGCCAGCAGCCAAGATAGGGGCATGAATCAGCCCCAGCATTTT.

V and J are TRBV7-2 and TRBJ2-5; tentative D call: TRBD2 (6 bases). Germline values: CDR1 SGHTA, CDR2 FQGNSA. This CDR3 is built from 13 residues. Trimming pared 5 bases from V and 5 bases from J, leaving 12 bases between. CDR3 in amino acids: CASSPRGGETQYF. CDR3 DNA sequence: TGTGCCAGCAGCCCCCGTGGAGGGGAGACCCAGTACTTC.

The CDR3 DNA reads as TGCAGCGTTGAAGATCAAACCGGGACCCAGTACTTC. Its translation is CSVEDQTGTQYF. The chain links TRBV29-1 to TRBJ2-5; no clear D gene. V lost 0 bases and J lost 7, with 9 bases in between. CDR3 length equals 12 residues. Per the germline V gene, CDR1 is SQVTM and CDR2 is ANQGSEA. The variable domain in full, with the rest retrieved from reference TRBV29-1 and TRBJ2-5, is SAVISQKPSRDICQRGTSLTIQCQVDSQVTMMFWYRQQPGQSLTLIATANQGSEATYESGFVIDKFPISRPNLTFSTLTVSNMSPEDSSIYLCSVEDQTGTQYFGPGTRLLVL.

This chain connects TRBV5-6 to TRBJ2-5; unclear D gene. Germline V gives CDR1 SGHDT, CDR2 YYEEEE. The CDR3 contains 14 residues. Trimming removed 0 bases from V and 5 bases from J, with 11 bases in between. As DNA, the CDR3 is TGTGCCAGCAGCTTGGTTACAGCTACGGAGACCCAGTACTTC. This sequence encodes CASSLVTATETQYF.

The V call is TRBV18, the J call TRBJ1-1, with 7 bases that match TRBD1. The junction had 1 base not matched to a gene; V was cut back by 5 bases and J by 1 base. Germline V gives CDR1 KGHSH, CDR2 LQKENI. The CDR3 is made up of 13 amino acids. The DNA of the CDR3 is TGTGCCAGCTCAGGGACAGCGAACACTGAAGCTTTCTTT. Its translation: CASSGTANTEAFF.

The chain combines TRBV18 with TRBJ1-1; TRBD1 might be the D (6 bases). The CDR3 is made up of 14 amino acids. The V end was cut by 2 bases, the J end by 3 bases, with 10 bases between. Germline CDR1 reads KGHSH; CDR2 reads LQKENI. The CDR3: CASSPGQYDTEAFF. The CDR3 DNA reads TGTGCCAGCTCACCAGGACAGTATGACACTGAAGCTTTCTTT.

The rearrangement links TRBV20-1 to TRBJ2-7, with D maybe TRBD2 (5 bases). Germline V gene sequence: CDR1 DFQATT, CDR2 SNEGSKA (reference sequence). The CDR3 contains 11 residues. The germline V and J ends were trimmed by 3 bases and 4 bases, with 7 bases remaining between them. Written as DNA, the CDR3 is TGCAGTGCTAGTTGGGAGTACGAGCAGTACTTC. The encoded protein is CSASWEYEQYF.

V usage is TRBV25-1 and J usage is TRBJ2-2, with TRBD2 matching over 10 bases. CDR1 is MGHDK, CDR2 SYGVNS, per germline. The length of the CDR3 is 15 residues. V lost 6 bases, J lost 9 bases, and 10 bases stayed unmatched. Here the CDR3 reads CASRFFGTSDRELFF. The DNA of the CDR3 is TGTGCCAGCAGATTCTTCGGGACTAGCGACCGGGAGCTGTTTTTT.

This clone was seen a handful of times. This rearrangement joins TRBV7-9 to TRBJ2-3, with 9 nucleotides matching TRBD2. The V and J ends lost 4 bases and 1 base, in that order; junction bases with no gene match: 6. CDR3 length: 16 residues. The V gene's germline CDR1 is SEHNR and CDR2 FQNEAQ (reference sequence). The CDR3 nucleotides are TGTGCCAGCAGCTCTCCCCGCGGGGGGGGCACAGATACGCAGTATTTT. Protein: CASSSPRGGGTDTQYF.

The V gene is TRBV11-2, the J gene TRBJ1-2; D unresolved. This CDR3 has 12 amino acids. Trimming removed 1 base at V and 10 bases at J, with 10 bases between. Per germline, CDR1 SGHAT and CDR2 FQNNGV. The CDR3 bases are TGTGCCAGCAGCTTAGGGCAGGTGACCTACACCTTC. Encoded protein: CASSLGQVTYTF.

V gene TRBV11-2 combines with J gene TRBJ2-5; no firm D call. The V end lost 6 bases, the J end lost 5 bases, and 10 bases lay between the germline ends. The CDR3 loop spans 12 amino acids. CDR1 and CDR2 (germline): SGHAT, FQNNGV. The CDR3: CASSKTEETQYF. CDR3 DNA: TGTGCCAGCAGTAAAACGGAGGAGACCCAGTACTTC.

The chain couples TRBV19 to TRBJ1-2; D not resolved. The CDR3 totals 14 residues. V dropped 3 bases and J dropped 1 base, with 9 bases sitting between them. Germline values: CDR1 LNHDA, CDR2 SQIVND (reference sequence). The CDR3 loop reads CASSIRELNYGYTF. The CDR3 DNA is TGTGCCAGTAGTATCCGAGAGCTTAACTATGGCTACACCTTC.

The V and J genes are TRBV6-5 and TRBJ1-3; 11 positions agree with TRBD1. Germline V gene data show CDR1 as MNHEY and CDR2 as SVGAGI. The junction had 1 base not matched to a gene; V was cut back by 6 bases and J by 0 bases. The CDR3 consists of 15 residues. CDR3 nucleotides: TGTGCCAGCAGGGGGACAGGGGGCTCTGGAAACACCATATATTTT. Protein product: CASRGTGGSGNTIYF.

The rearrangement joins TRBV5-1 to TRBJ1-4; TRBD1 might be the D (6 bases). Germline V gene data show CDR1 as SGHRS and CDR2 as YFSETQ. The CDR3 runs 14 residues. The V end was cut by 4 bases, the J end by 4 bases, with 11 bases between. The CDR3: CASSKGGGNEKLFF. The CDR3 nucleotides are TGCGCCAGCAGCAAAGGGGGTGGTAATGAAAAACTGTTTTTT.

This clone turned up a few times. The rearrangement joins TRBV2 to TRBJ1-1; maybe TRBD1 (6 bases). The CDR3 runs to 14 residues. CDR1 and CDR2 from the germline V gene are SNHLY and FYNNEI. The germline V and J ends were trimmed by 4 bases and 6 bases, with 15 bases remaining between them. The CDR3 reads CASSVHREGSEAFF. Written as DNA, the CDR3 is TGTGCCAGCAGTGTCCACAGGGAGGGGTCTGAAGCTTTCTTT. Complete variable domain (other parts from reference TRBV2 and TRBJ1-1): EPEVTQTPSHQVTQMGQEVILRCVPISNHLYFYWYRQILGQKVEFLVSFYNNEISEKSEIFDDQFSVERPDGSNFTLKIRSTKLEDSAMYFCASSVHREGSEAFFGQGTRLTVV.

The V call is TRBV11-2, the J call TRBJ2-7, with D unclear. This CDR3 is built from 13 residues. The germline V and J ends were trimmed by 2 bases and 1 base, with 6 bases remaining between them. Germline values: CDR1 SGHAT, CDR2 FQNNGV. The CDR3 here is CASSLSGSYEQYF. In nucleotides, the CDR3 is TGTGCCAGCAGCTTATCAGGATCCTACGAGCAGTACTTC.

The chain combines TRBV5-6 with TRBJ1-1; 7 bases fit TRBD1. CDR1 and CDR2 (germline): SGHDT, YYEEEE. After removal of 3 bases from V and 5 bases from J, the junction contained 22 bases not matched to a gene. The CDR3 runs 19 residues. The CDR3: CASSSDNPYRQGSDTEAFF. Here the CDR3 DNA reads TGTGCCAGCAGCTCCGATAACCCGTACCGACAGGGATCGGATACTGAAGCTTTCTTT.